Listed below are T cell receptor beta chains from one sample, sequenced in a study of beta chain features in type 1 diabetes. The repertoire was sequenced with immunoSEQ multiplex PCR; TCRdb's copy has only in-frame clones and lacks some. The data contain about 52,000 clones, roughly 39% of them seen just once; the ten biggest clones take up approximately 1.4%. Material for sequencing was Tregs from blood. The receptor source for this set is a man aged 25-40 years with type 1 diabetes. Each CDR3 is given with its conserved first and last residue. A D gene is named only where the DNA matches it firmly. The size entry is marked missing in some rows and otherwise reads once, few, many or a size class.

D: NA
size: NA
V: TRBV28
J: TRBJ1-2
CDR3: CASSFDAGRYGYTF
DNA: TGTGCCAGCAGTTTTGATGCCGGCAGGTATGGCTACACCTTC

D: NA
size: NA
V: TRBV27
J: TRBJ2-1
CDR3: CAGGDQYSYNEQFF
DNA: TGTGCCGGCGGGGACCAATACTCCTACAATGAGCAGTTCTTC

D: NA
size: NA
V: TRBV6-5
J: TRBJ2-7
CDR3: CASSAGTDYEQYF
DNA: TGTGCCAGCAGCGCGGGGACAGATTACGAGCAGTACTTC

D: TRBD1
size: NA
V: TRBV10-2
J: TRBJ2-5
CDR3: CASSDRLDRGTETQYF
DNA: TGCGCCAGCAGTGATAGGTTGGACAGGGGGACGGAGACCCAGTACTTC

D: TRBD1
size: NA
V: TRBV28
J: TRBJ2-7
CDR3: CASLPGQDSYEQYF
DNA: TGTGCCAGCCTACCGGGACAGGACTCCTACGAGCAGTACTTC

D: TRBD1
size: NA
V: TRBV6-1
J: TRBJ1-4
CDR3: CASAGQLEKLFF
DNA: TGTGCCAGCGCGGGACAGCTCGAAAAACTGTTTTTT

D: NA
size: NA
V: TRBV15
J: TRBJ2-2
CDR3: CATSRGWAGTGELFF
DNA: TGTGCCACCAGCAGAGGATGGGCGGGCACCGGGGAGCTGTTTTTT

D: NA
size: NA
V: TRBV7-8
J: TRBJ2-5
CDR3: CASSLNSGLETQYF
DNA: TGTGCCAGCAGCTTGAATTCGGGGTTGGAGACCCAGTACTTC

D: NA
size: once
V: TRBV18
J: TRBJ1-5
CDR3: CASSPTQGQYSNQPQHF
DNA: TGTGCCAGCTCACCTACCCAGGGTCAATATAGCAATCAGCCCCAGCATTTT

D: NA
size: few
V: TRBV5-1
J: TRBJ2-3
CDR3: CASSIGLFTDTQYF
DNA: TGCGCCAGCAGCATTGGACTTTTCACAGATACGCAGTATTTT

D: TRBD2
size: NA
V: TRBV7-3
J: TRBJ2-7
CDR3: CASSLSGVPEQYF
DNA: TGTGCCAGCAGCCTAAGCGGGGTCCCCGAGCAGTACTTC

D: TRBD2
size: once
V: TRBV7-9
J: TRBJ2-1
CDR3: CASSPASGRYYNEQFF
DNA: TGTGCCAGCAGCCCTGCTAGCGGGAGATACTACAATGAGCAGTTCTTC

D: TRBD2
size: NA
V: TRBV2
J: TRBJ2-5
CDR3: CASSPGLAYETQYF
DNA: TGTGCCAGCAGTCCGGGACTAGCGTACGAGACCCAGTACTTC

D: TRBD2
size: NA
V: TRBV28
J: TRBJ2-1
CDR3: CASSSPGTIGSNEQFF
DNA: TGTGCCAGCAGTTCCCCCGGGACTATTGGGTCCAATGAGCAGTTCTTC

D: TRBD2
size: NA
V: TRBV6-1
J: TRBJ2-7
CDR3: CASSRGTSGSNEQYF
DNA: TGTGCCAGCAGCAGGGGGACTAGCGGGAGCAACGAGCAGTACTTC

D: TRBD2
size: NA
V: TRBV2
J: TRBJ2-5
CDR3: CASSELAGRGKTQYF
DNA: TGTGCCAGCAGTGAGCTAGCGGGACGGGGAAAGACCCAGTACTTC

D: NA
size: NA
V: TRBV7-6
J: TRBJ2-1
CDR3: CASSLRLAGPLRDNEQFF
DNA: TGTGCCAGCAGCTTACGGCTCGCGGGACCTCTCAGGGACAATGAGCAGTTCTTC

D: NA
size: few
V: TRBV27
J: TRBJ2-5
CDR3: CASSSRYDQETQYF
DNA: TGTGCCAGCAGTTCCAGATACGACCAAGAGACCCAGTACTTC

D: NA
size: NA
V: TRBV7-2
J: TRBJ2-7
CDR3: CASSLRKGNYEQYF
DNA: TGTGCCAGCAGCCTTCGCAAAGGAAACTACGAGCAGTACTTC

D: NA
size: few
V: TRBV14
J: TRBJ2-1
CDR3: CASRNTGALQQFF
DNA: TGTGCCAGCAGGAATACGGGAGCCCTTCAGCAGTTCTTC

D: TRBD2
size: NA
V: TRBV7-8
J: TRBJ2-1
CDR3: CASSLGGGGRASYEQFF
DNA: TGTGCCAGCAGCTTAGGGGGGGGCGGGAGGGCCTCGTATGAGCAGTTCTTC

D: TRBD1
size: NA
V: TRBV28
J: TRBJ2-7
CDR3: CASSSPGTGGDEQYF
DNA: TGTGCCAGCAGTTCACCCGGGACAGGGGGGGACGAGCAGTACTTC

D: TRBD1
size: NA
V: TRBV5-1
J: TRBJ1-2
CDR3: CASSLAGGSYGYTF
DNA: TGCGCCAGCAGCTTGGCAGGGGGCAGCTATGGCTACACCTTC

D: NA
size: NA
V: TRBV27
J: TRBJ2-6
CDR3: CASSLSVSLSGANVLTF
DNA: TGTGCCAGCAGTTTGTCTGTTAGCCTCTCTGGGGCCAACGTCCTGACTTTC

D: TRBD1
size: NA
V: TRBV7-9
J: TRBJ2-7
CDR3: CASSPGTGVSYEQYF
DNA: TGTGCCAGCAGTCCCGGGACAGGGGTCTCCTACGAGCAGTACTTC

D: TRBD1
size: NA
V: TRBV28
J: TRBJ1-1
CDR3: CASTPGDSTEAFF
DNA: TGTGCCAGCACTCCGGGGGACAGCACTGAAGCTTTCTTT

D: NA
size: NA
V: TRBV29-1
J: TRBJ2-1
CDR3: CSVAPSRGNEQFF
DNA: TGCAGCGTCGCCCCCTCCCGGGGCAATGAGCAGTTCTTC

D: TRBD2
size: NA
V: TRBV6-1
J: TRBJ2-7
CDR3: CASSEDWLADEQYF
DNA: TGTGCCAGCAGTGAAGACTGGCTAGCGGACGAGCAGTACTTC

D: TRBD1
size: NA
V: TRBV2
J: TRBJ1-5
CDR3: CASSVFVQGVQPQHF
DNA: TGTGCCAGCAGTGTCTTTGTTCAGGGGGTTCAGCCCCAGCATTTT

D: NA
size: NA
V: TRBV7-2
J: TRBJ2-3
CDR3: CASSLRGGDTQYF
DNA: TGTGCCAGCAGCTTACGAGGCGGAGATACGCAGTATTTT

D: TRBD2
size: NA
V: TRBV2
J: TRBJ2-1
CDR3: CASSEAPGLAGDEQFF
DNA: TGTGCCAGCAGTGAAGCGCCGGGACTAGCGGGAGACGAGCAGTTCTTC